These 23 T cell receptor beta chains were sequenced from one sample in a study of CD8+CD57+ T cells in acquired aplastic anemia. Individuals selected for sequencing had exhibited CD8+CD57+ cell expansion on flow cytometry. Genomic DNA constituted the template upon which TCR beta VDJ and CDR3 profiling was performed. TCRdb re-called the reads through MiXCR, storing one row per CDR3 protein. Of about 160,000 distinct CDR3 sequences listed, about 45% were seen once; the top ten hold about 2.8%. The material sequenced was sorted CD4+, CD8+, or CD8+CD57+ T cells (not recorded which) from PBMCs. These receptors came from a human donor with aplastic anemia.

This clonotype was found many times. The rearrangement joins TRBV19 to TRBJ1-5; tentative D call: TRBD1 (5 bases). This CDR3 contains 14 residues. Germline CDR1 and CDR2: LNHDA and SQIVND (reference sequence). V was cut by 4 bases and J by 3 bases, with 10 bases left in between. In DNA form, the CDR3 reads TGTGCCAGTAGTAGGCGGGGACCCAATCAGCCCCAGCATTTT. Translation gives CASSRRGPNQPQHF.

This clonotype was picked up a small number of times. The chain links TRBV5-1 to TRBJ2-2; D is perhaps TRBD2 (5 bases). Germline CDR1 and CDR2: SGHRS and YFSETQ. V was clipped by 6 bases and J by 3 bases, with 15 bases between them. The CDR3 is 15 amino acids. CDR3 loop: CASTLWGADTGELFF. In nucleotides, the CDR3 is TGCGCCAGCACGCTCTGGGGAGCGGACACCGGGGAGCTGTTTTTT.

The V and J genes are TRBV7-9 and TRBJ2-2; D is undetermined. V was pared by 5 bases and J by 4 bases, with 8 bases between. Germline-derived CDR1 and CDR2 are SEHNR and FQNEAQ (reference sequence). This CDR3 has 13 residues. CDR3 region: CASSPWGTGELFF. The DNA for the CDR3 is TGTGCCAGCAGCCCTTGGGGCACCGGGGAGCTGTTTTTT. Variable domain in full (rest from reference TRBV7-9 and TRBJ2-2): DTGVSQNPRHKITKRGQNVTFRCDPISEHNRLYWYRQTLGQGPEFLTYFQNEAQLEKSRLLSDRFSAERPKGSFSTLEIQRTEQGDSAMYLCASSPWGTGELFFGEGSRLTVL.

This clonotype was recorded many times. The CDR3 sequence: CATSDVTGVETQYF. The CDR3 DNA sequence: TGTGCCACCAGTGATGTCACAGGGGTAGAGACCCAGTACTTC. The genes are TRBV24-1 and TRBJ2-5, with 7 bases fitting TRBD1. The CDR3 is 14 amino acids. CDR1 is KGHDR, CDR2 SFDVKD, per germline. After removal of 3 bases from V and 4 bases from J, the junction contained 4 bases not matched to a gene.

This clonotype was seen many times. The CDR3 sequence: CASSQYGQSGAGYTF. The CDR3 DNA is TGTGCCAGCAGCCAATATGGACAGTCGGGGGCTGGCTACACCTTC. This rearrangement joins TRBV3-1 to TRBJ1-2; tentatively, D is TRBD1 (6 bases). The CDR3 sequence is 15 residues long. V was clipped by 2 bases and J by 7 bases, with 17 bases between them. The germline gives CDR1 LGHDT, CDR2 YNNKEL (reference sequence).

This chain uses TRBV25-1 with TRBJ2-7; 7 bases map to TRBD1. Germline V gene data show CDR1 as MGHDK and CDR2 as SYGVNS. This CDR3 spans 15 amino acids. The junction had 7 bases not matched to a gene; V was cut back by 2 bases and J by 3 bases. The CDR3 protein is CASSERQGADYEQYF. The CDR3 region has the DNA TGTGCCAGCAGTGAACGACAGGGAGCGGACTACGAGCAGTACTTC.

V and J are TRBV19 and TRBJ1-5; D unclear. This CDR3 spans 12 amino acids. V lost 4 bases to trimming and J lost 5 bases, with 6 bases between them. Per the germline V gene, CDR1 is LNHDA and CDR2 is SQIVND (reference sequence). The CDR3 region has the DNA TGTGCCAGTAGTAAATTATATCAGCCCCAGCATTTT. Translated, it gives CASSKLYQPQHF.

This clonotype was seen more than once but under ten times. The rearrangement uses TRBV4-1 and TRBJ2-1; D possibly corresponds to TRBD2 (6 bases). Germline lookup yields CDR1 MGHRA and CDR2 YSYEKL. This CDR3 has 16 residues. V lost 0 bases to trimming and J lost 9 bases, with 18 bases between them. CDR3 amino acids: CASSQDTGPLASEQFF. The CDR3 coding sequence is TGCGCCAGCAGCCAAGATACCGGCCCACTAGCCAGTGAGCAGTTCTTC.

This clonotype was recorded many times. CDR3 coding DNA: TGTGCCACCAGTGAGGATAGCGGGAGGCCCCAAGAGACCCAGTACTTC. Translating gives CATSEDSGRPQETQYF. The chain combines TRBV24-1 with TRBJ2-5; 10 nucleotides align to TRBD2. V lost 4 bases to trimming and J lost 1 base; unmatched junction nucleotides: 5. Looked up from germline, CDR1 is KGHDR and CDR2 is SFDVKD. The CDR3 spans 16 residues.

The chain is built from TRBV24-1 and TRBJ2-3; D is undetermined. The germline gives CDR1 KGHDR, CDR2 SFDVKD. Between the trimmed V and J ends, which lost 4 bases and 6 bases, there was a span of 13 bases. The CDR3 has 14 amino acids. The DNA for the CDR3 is TGTGCCACCAGTGACCCCCTCGTCTCGGATACGCAGTATTTT. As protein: CATSDPLVSDTQYF.

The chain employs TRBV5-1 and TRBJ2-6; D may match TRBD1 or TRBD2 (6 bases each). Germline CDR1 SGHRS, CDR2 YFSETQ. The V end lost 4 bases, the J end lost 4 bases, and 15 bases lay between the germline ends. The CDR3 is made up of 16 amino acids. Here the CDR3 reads CASSARGAIGANVLTF. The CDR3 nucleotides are TGCGCCAGCAGCGCGAGGGGGGCGATCGGGGCCAACGTCCTGACTTTC.

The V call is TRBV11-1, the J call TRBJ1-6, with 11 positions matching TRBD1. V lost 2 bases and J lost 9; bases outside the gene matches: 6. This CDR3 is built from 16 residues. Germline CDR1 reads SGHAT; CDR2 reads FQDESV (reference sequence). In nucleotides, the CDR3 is TGTGCCAGCAGCTTAAATGCGGGACAGGGGGGTTCACCCCTCCACTTT. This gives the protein CASSLNAGQGGSPLHF.

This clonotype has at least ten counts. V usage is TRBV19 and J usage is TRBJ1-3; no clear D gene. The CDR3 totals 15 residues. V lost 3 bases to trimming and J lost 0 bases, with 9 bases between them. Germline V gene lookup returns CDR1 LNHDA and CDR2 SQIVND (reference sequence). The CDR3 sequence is CASSIGQLSGNTIYF. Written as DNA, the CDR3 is TGTGCCAGTAGTATCGGTCAGCTCTCTGGAAACACCATATATTTT.

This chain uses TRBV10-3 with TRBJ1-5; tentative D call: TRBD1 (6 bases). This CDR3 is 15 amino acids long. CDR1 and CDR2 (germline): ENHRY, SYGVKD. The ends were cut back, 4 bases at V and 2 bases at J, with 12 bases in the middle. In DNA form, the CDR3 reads TGTGCCATCAGTGCTTCAGGGGATGGCAATCAGCCCCAGCATTTT. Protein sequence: CAISASGDGNQPQHF.

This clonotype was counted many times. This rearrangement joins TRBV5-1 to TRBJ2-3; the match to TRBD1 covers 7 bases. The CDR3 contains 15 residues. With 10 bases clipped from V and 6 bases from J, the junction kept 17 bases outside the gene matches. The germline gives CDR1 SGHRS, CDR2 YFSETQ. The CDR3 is CASSYQTGISDTQYF. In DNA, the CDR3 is TGCGCCTCCTCCTATCAGACAGGGATTTCGGATACGCAGTATTTT.

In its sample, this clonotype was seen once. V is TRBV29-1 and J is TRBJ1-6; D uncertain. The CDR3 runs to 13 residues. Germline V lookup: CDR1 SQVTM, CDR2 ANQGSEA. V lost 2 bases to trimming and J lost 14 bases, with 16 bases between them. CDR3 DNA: TGCAGCGTTGAATTGGCCGACCGTGGTTCCCTCCACTTT. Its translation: CSVELADRGSLHF.

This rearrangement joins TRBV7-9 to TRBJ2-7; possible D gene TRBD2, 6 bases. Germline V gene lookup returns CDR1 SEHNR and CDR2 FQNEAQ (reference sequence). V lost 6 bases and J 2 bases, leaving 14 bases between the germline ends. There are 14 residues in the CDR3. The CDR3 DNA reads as TGTGCCAGCAGACATGGGTCGGGGGCCTACGAGCAGTACTTC. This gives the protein CASRHGSGAYEQYF.

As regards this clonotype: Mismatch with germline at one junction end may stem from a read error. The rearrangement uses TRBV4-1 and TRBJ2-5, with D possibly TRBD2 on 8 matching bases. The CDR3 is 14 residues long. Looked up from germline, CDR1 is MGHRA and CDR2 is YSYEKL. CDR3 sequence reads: CASSLSGTDETQYF. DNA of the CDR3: TGCGCTAGCAGCCTTAGCGGGACAGATGAGACCCAGTACTTC.

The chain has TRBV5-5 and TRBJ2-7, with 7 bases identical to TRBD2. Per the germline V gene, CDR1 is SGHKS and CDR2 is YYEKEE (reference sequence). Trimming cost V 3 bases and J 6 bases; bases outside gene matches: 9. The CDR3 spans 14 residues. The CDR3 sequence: CASSWGGIGSEQYF. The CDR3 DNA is TGTGCCAGCAGCTGGGGAGGGATCGGCTCCGAGCAGTACTTC.

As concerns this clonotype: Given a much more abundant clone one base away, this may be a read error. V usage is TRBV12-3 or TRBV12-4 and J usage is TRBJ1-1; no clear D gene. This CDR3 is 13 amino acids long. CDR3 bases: TGTGCCAGCGGGCGAGGGTCTTTTACTGTAGCTTTCTTT. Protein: CASGRGSFTVAFF.

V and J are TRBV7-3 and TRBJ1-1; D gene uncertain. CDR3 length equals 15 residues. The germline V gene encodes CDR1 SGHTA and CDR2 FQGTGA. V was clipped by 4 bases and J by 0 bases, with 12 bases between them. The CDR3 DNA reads TGTGCCAGCAGCTCGAAGGGAGGGATGAACACTGAAGCTTTCTTT. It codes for CASSSKGGMNTEAFF.

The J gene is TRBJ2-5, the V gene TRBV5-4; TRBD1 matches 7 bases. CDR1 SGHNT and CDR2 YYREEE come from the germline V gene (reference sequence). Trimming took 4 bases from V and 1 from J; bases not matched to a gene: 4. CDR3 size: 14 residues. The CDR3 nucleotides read TGTGCCAGCAGCCCCTGGGACAGCCAAGAGACCCAGTACTTC. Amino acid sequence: CASSPWDSQETQYF.

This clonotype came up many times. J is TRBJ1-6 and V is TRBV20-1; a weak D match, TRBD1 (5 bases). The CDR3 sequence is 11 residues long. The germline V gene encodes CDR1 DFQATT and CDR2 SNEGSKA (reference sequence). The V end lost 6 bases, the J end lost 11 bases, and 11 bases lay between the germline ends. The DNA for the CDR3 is TGCAGTGCCAGCCAGGGTACACCCCTCCACTTT. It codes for CSASQGTPLHF.